This T cell receptor (beta chain) derives from a study of response to subunit inactivated influenza vaccine. Study results and caveats: Few new T cells, the authors suggested, are recruited by each seasonal influenza vaccination.

Each CDR3 protein is one row after TCRdb ran MiXCR on the RT-PCR reads. Seen here are a few hundred thousand distinct CDR3 sequences, approximately 9.9% observed once, and the top ten hold 12%. This clonotype was seen more than once but under ten times. The antigen is not known. The germline V gene encodes CDR1 ENHRY and CDR2 SYGVKD. V dropped 2 bases and J dropped 3 bases, with 14 bases sitting between them. This CDR3 region has 15 residues. V is TRBV10-3 and J is TRBJ2-7, with a tentative D call TRBD2 (6 bases). Specimen: PBMCs from blood, collected about 40 days after vaccination. The source of this sequence is a man aged 45-65 years who received an inactivated influenza vaccine. CDR3 DNA: TGTGCCATCAGTGAGGCGGGACCGCCCCACTACGAGCAGTACTTC. Encoded protein: CAISEAGPPHYEQYF.